This TCR beta chain was sequenced in a study of cytomegalovirus exposure and HLA in healthy donors (dated by TCRdb to 2016 to 2017). Regarding the study in general: An earlier analysis of approximately 640 of the donors reported 250 to 300 Gb of sequence data and more than 90 million unique TCR beta sequences from some 180 million T cells. Donor age, sex, ethnicity and CMV serostatus were collected together with the repertoire data. A later analysis re-analyzed previously published TCR beta repertoires from 666 donors and added high-resolution HLA genotyping to study TCR occurrence patterns. Both class I and class II loci were covered by HLA typing, at four-digit resolution. Genome-wide SNP genotypes for about 65% of the 666 donors were used in a later genetic analysis, which treated that subset as a discovery cohort. An earlier analysis of about 600 of the donors used high-throughput TCR beta sequencing to judge whether each TCR beta V gene segment behaved as functional or pseudogenic. The study aimed to test whether cataloging public T cell receptors could reveal signatures of past pathogen exposure. The study combined high-throughput TCR immunosequencing, statistical association of individual TCRs with disease status, and machine learning to predict cytomegalovirus infection status. In addition to the first cohort of approximately 670 subjects, a separate validation cohort of approximately 130 different subjects was used. The number of donors typed differed by locus, with 629-630 for A, B, C, DRB1 and DQB1, around 520 for DQA1, 600 to 610 for DPA1, and 472 for DPB1. Every repertoire in the discovery cohort had been generated on one and the same sequencing platform. An early release that covered fewer than 750 HLA-typed donors contained around 300 gigabases of sequencing data and 80 million or so unique TCR sequences. The study used immunosequencing to profile the T cell repertoires of approximately 630 subjects and linked those repertoires to cytomegalovirus serostatus. A few DR-DQ haplotypes were handled as single units for association and clustering because linkage in the cohort was strong. Among under 450 genotyped donors of the cohort, an average of approximately 240,000 unique TCR beta nucleotide sequences were sequenced per donor, roughly 20% of them non-productive. The genetic ancestry cluster associated with self-reported Caucasian donors included approximately 85% of the approximately 430 genotyped donors. Rather than drawing on any new phenotypic data, the later analysis identified candidate immune exposures from TCR beta sequences and the way those sequences occurred across donors. What the research found in general, with its limitations: HLA typing was unavailable for some donors at each locus, so association tests used only the typed subset. In a later analysis, the rate of TCR association differed among HLA loci, with DRB1 alleles having the most associated TCRs and HLA-C alleles having the fewest. It was suggested by the authors that the approach could potentially be generalized to other disease states and immunological phenotypes. The cohort was sequenced for TCR beta chains only, and without alpha or paired-chain data the features that could be detected were limited. In a later analysis, HLA-associated TCR beta chains showed more clonal expansion and lower generation probabilities than non-associated chains that were equally common. In both the original and validation cohorts, the classifier was reported to diagnose cytomegalovirus status with high specificity and sensitivity. The presence/absence analyses assumed that sequencing depth was roughly uniform across donors, and that assumption may not be true. A cluster of highly shared sequence variants was judged likely to be a technical artifact of the sequencing pipeline. An earlier analysis of 450 to 750 of the donors showed that most TCR beta V segments appeared in productive rearrangements either about 87% or about 30% of the time, which broadly matched IMGT annotations. Strong co-occurrence of HLA alleles, especially DR and DQ, made assigning TCR associations to individual alleles difficult. Across donors, most TCR sequences were observed very rarely, whereas some public TCRs were present in many individuals. V-gene and J-gene trimming of TCR beta chains was associated with a missense DCLRE1C variant in a later genetic analysis, and the association was replicated in an independent cohort. A further reported finding was that TCR beta sequences accurately predicted the HLA-A and HLA-B alleles for most subjects in the first cohort. Correlated functional status among segregating V segments might reflect linkage disequilibrium, but an unknown experimental factor could not be ruled out. According to a later analysis, most CMV-associated TCR beta chains appeared to be HLA-restricted, and the HLA associations seemed to be driven largely by CMV exposure. Specific HLA alleles were associated with roughly 16,000 TCR beta sequences at a false discovery rate of 0.05 in a later analysis. Because counts were too low, seventeen rarely observed V segments, including chromosome 9 orphons, were excluded from the earlier analysis of some 590 of the donors. The study gave a list of under 200 TCR beta chains associated with cytomegalovirus. A later analysis reported that several top co-occurrence clusters appeared linked to parvovirus B19, influenza, CMV and Epstein-Barr virus. According to a later genetic analysis, donors in an Asian-associated ancestry cluster had fewer N-insertions in productive TCRs than the approximately 630-donor mean. In vitro tests confirmed that a few of the cytomegalovirus-associated TCR beta chains recognize cytomegalovirus antigens. Immune exposure information for the cohort was limited to CMV serostatus.

In total, roughly 670 healthy bone marrow donors made up the cohort. At the time of sampling, all cohort members were nominally healthy, though unrecorded immune exposures were likely present. The donor tested CMV seropositive and was one of the 289 seropositive cohort members. A peripheral blood sample was collected from each donor, and TCR beta sequencing was performed on peripheral blood mononuclear cells. The Qiagen DNeasy Blood Extraction Kit was used to extract genomic DNA from the blood cell samples. Receptor libraries were prepared by the immunoSEQ multiplex PCR assay. For the multiplex PCR, a mixture combining 60 forward primers for TCR Vbeta segments and 13 reverse primers for TCR Jbeta segments was used. The CDR3 region of rearranged TCR beta genes was amplified from genomic DNA with a multiplex PCR assay. The amplified TCR beta libraries were sequenced on the Illumina HiSeq System as 87-base-pair reads. The published analysis was carried out like this. A later analysis counted some 80 million unique TCR beta chains across the 666 repertoires, and 10 million to 11 million of these chains were shared by at least two donors. Raw reads were error-corrected and collapsed into unique sequences by a nearest-neighbor algorithm in which closely related sequences were merged to remove PCR and sequencing errors. To assign V, D and J gene segments, CDR3 sequences were aligned to IMGT reference sequences. For a sequence to be retained, a match of at least six nucleotides to both a V gene segment and a J gene segment was required. A rearrangement counted as productive if the CDR3 had no stop codons and remained in frame with V and J, and every other rearrangement counted as non-productive. Following IMGT convention, CDR3 was defined as the stretch from the second conserved V-encoded cysteine to the conserved J-encoded phenylalanine. The earlier analysis of about 610 of the donors excluded any sequence lacking an unambiguous match to a single V gene segment. An earlier analysis of 550 to 650 of the donors classified V segments as functional when productive rearrangements were above 56.7% and as segregating when the standard deviation between donors was above 5%. A statistical classification framework was built to diagnose cytomegalovirus status from the catalog of TCR beta chain sequences. V and J gene assignment, in a later analysis, came from comparing TCR nucleotide sequences with IMGT/GENE-DB human TR gene sequences. The TCRdist pipeline was used in a later analysis to assign CDR3 sequences and most-parsimonious VDJ recombination scenarios. In a later analysis, each TCR beta chain was defined by its CDR3 amino acid sequence together with its V-gene family, and reads lacking a unique V-gene family were excluded. As a way to deal with suspected cross-contamination and a sequencing artifact, a later analysis dropped 592 nucleotide sequences that were highly shared and had low generation probability. For each public chain, a later analysis derived a clonal expansion index from normalized ranks of inferred template counts within each repertoire. A later analysis computed generation probabilities with a VDJ recombination model fitted to out-of-frame rearrangements, and checked the results against IGoR. In a later analysis, hypergeometric tests were used to score TCR-TCR, TCR-HLA and TCR-CMV co-occurrence, with a repertoire-size bias correction applied to TCR pairs. In a later analysis, false discovery rates were estimated by permuting HLA or CMV assignments 20 times. In a later analysis, co-occurring TCRs were grouped using DBSCAN, and TCRdist sequence similarity was added for clustering within HLA-allele-positive subsets. For co-occurrence clustering, repertoires with fewer than 30,000 or more than 120,000 public chains were excluded, along with roughly five repertoires with anomalous nucleotide sharing. TCRdb carries this immuneACCESS record with in-frame sequences only. Its versions omit some clonotypes, under half of them owing to an unresolved V gene in the studies checked, with the rest unexplained. From that table come the V and J calls and clone size; the DNA was used to work out D and trimming. This sample holds about 180,000 clones; 65% to 85% were observed only once. The ten largest clones capture more than 1.1% of the sample.

In the case of this clone: The specificity of this receptor is unknown. Per-base qualities were not stored, and no clone one base away is much larger.

Sequencing input: PBMCs. This receptor was taken from a girl aged 10-17 years in good health and CMV-seropositive.

The CDR3 reads CASSLERQGPYDEQYF. The nucleotide sequence is TGTGCCAGCAGCTTAGAGCGTCAGGGCCCTTACGACGAGCAGTACTTC. This sequence uses TRBV11-2 and TRBJ2-7; the D region possibly corresponds to TRBD1 (5 bases align). Trimming costs V 0 bases and J 5 bases, and their ends lie 17 bases apart. Per the germline V gene, SGHAT is the CDR1 and FQNNGV is the CDR2. From its cysteine to its phenylalanine, the CDR3 spans 16 amino acids. Only CDR3 DNA remains: 48 bases, in frame from the first base.